This T cell receptor (beta chain) appears in the sequencing data of a study of cytomegalovirus exposure and HLA in healthy donors. Germline V lookup: CDR1 SGHNT, CDR2 YYREEE (reference sequence). Trimming removed 2 bases from V and 3 bases from J, with 15 bases in between. The CDR3 is made up of 16 amino acids. Amplification used 60 Vbeta primers and 13 Jbeta primers. The protocol was immunoSEQ multiplex PCR, while the TCRdb copy is restricted to in-frame clones and leaves out a portion. Of tens of thousands of clones listed, 70% to 80% are singletons. General observations from the study: In a later analysis, TCR beta V- and J-gene trimming was associated with a missense DCLRE1C variant. Most subjects had HLA-A and HLA-B alleles reportedly predicted accurately by TCR beta sequences.

This clone has only one observation. The target antigen is unknown. The sequence derives from a middle-aged woman in good health and CMV-seropositive. V usage is TRBV5-4 and J usage is TRBJ1-3; D remains unclear. Sample: PBMCs. CDR3 region: CASSFGGSGFGNTIYF. DNA of the CDR3: TGTGCCAGCAGCTTCGGCGGATCGGGGTTTGGAAACACCATATATTTT.